These T cell receptor beta chains were read from a single sample in a study of T-cell memory formation after mild COVID-19. One entry per CDR3 protein results from TCRdb running MiXCR on the 5' RACE reads. Among almost 550,000 distinct CDR3 sequences, 20% were seen once, and the ten largest hold approximately 12%. The sample consisted of PBMCs or a T cell subset sorted from them (not recorded which). Receptor source: an adult woman who had mild COVID-19 (a few samples of this study predate the infection). Cell type and time point are not known. CDR3s include the opening cysteine and the closing phenylalanine or tryptophan. The D gene is left open where the match is weak. Clone size is shown for a subset of rows, as once, few, many or a class of expanded clone.

abundance	j_gene	d_gene	v_gene	CDR3nt	CDR3aa
few	TRBJ1-4	NA	TRBV29-1	TGCAGCGTTGGGGGGGCTAATGAAAAACTGTTTTTT	CSVGGANEKLFF
NA	TRBJ2-3	TRBD2	TRBV7-3	TGTGCCAGCAGCTTAATGGGGAGGGCAGATACGCAGTATTTT	CASSLMGRADTQYF
few	TRBJ2-5	NA	TRBV7-2	TGTGCCAGCAGTAAGCGAGCGGGAGAGACCCAGTACTTC	CASSKRAGETQYF
NA	TRBJ2-6	TRBD2	TRBV9	TGTGCCAGCAGCGTAGCTCCCGGACTAGCGGGAGGGTCTGGGGCCAACGTCCTGACTTTC	CASSVAPGLAGGSGANVLTF
NA	TRBJ1-5	NA	TRBV7-2	TGTGCCAGCAGCTTAGAGTATCAGCCCCAGCATTTT	CASSLEYQPQHF
NA	TRBJ1-3	NA	TRBV18	TGTGCCAGCTCACCAGTCATCGGTGAAAACACCATATATTTT	CASSPVIGENTIYF
NA	TRBJ2-1	NA	TRBV20-1	TGCAGTGCTTGTACAGGCGTAGATTACAATGAGCAGTTCTTC	CSACTGVDYNEQFF
few	TRBJ2-2	NA	TRBV7-9	TGTGCCAGCAGCCTAGTTGACGGGGAGCTGTTTTTT	CASSLVDGELFF
NA	TRBJ1-1	NA	TRBV29-1	TGCAGCGTTGTAGTTTCAGGGACCGAAGCTTTCTTT	CSVVVSGTEAFF
NA	TRBJ2-2	TRBD2	TRBV4-3	TGCGCCAGCAGCCAAGATTTCCTAGCGGGAGAGACCGGGGAGCTGTTTTTT	CASSQDFLAGETGELFF
few	TRBJ1-5	NA	TRBV20-1	TGCAGTGCTACCCCAGGAACCGAAGGCAATCAGCCCCAGCATTTT	CSATPGTEGNQPQHF
NA	TRBJ2-7	TRBD1	TRBV29-1	TGCAGCGGACGACAGGGTCACGAGCAGTACTTC	CSGRQGHEQYF
NA	TRBJ1-2	TRBD1	TRBV18	TGTGCCAGCTCACCAGGACAGGGGGCGGCCTATGGCTACACCTTC	CASSPGQGAAYGYTF
NA	TRBJ2-1	NA	TRBV30	TGTGCCTGGAGTGTAACTCAGGTCACTGAGCAGTTCTTC	CAWSVTQVTEQFF
many	TRBJ1-1	NA	TRBV2	TGCGCCAGCAGCGGCCAGGGGACTGAAGCTTTCTTT	CASSGQGTEAFF
few	TRBJ2-6	TRBD1	TRBV7-2	TGTGCCAGCGGACAGACAGGGGCCCGGGGGGCCAACGTCCTGACTTTC	CASGQTGARGANVLTF
few	TRBJ2-3	NA	TRBV7-9	TGTGCCAGTGGACAGATCACAGATACGCAGTATTTT	CASGQITDTQYF
NA	TRBJ2-1	TRBD2	TRBV7-9	TGTGCCAGCAGCGAAGCCACTAGCGGGAGTATTTTTTTTGATGAGCAGTTCTTC	CASSEATSGSIFFDEQFF
NA	TRBJ1-1	NA	TRBV7-9	TGTGCCGGGGGGACGGGACCGCGAAAAGCTTTCTTT	CAGGTGPRKAFF
few	TRBJ2-3	TRBD2	TRBV24-1	TGTGCCACCAGTGATCGAAGTATTAGCGGGAGGGCCACAGATACGCAGTATTTT	CATSDRSISGRATDTQYF